These T cell receptor beta chains were read from a single sample in a study of cytotoxic CD8 clonotypes in ibrutinib-treated CLL. Sequencing used immunoSEQ multiplex PCR; TCRdb keeps in-frame clones, though not all of them. The repertoire includes under 150,000 clones, 80% of them detected once, and approximately 7.6% sits in the top ten. Material: PBMCs, obtained after 36 months of ibrutinib treatment. The receptor source for this set is a human donor with chronic lymphocytic leukemia. Both conserved end residues are part of each CDR3. A D gene is named only where the DNA matches it firmly. The size field is filled for only some rows; it gives once, few, many or a size class.

cdr3_nt: TGTGCCTGGAGTATTAACGGCTACACCTTC
cdr3_aa: CAWSINGYTF
v_call: TRBV30
j_call: TRBJ1-2
d_call: -
clone_size: -

cdr3_nt: TGCGCCAGCAGCCAAGAAAGGGGGATTGGGAGTACTGGGGCCAACGTCCTGACTTTC
cdr3_aa: CASSQERGIGSTGANVLTF
v_call: TRBV4-1
j_call: TRBJ2-6
d_call: -
clone_size: -

cdr3_nt: TGTGCCAGCAGCACCCACGAGGACGGATCCCCGACTAACTATGGCTACACCTTC
cdr3_aa: CASSTHEDGSPTNYGYTF
v_call: TRBV21-1
j_call: TRBJ1-2
d_call: -
clone_size: -

cdr3_nt: TGTGCCAGCAGCGTTATTAGCGGGGGTACCGGGGAGCTGTTTTTT
cdr3_aa: CASSVISGGTGELFF
v_call: TRBV9
j_call: TRBJ2-2
d_call: TRBD2
clone_size: -

cdr3_nt: TGTGCCAGCCAAAGACAGGGGACGAACACCGGGGAGCTGTTTTTT
cdr3_aa: CASQRQGTNTGELFF
v_call: TRBV2
j_call: TRBJ2-2
d_call: TRBD1
clone_size: -

cdr3_nt: TGTGCCAGCAGTTTACTGTCCAAAGAGCAGTACTTC
cdr3_aa: CASSLLSKEQYF
v_call: TRBV28
j_call: TRBJ2-7
d_call: -
clone_size: -

cdr3_nt: TGTGCCAGCAGCCAAGGGGGGGGACGAAACAATGAGCAGTTCTTC
cdr3_aa: CASSQGGGRNNEQFF
v_call: TRBV7-2
j_call: TRBJ2-1
d_call: -
clone_size: -

cdr3_nt: TGTGCCAGCAGCTTAGGATGGACGGGGCCGAACACTGAAGCTTTCTTT
cdr3_aa: CASSLGWTGPNTEAFF
v_call: TRBV7-3
j_call: TRBJ1-1
d_call: -
clone_size: few

cdr3_nt: TGTGCCAGCAGCACCGGGGCTCTCACCTACGAGCAGTACTTC
cdr3_aa: CASSTGALTYEQYF
v_call: TRBV7-2
j_call: TRBJ2-7
d_call: -
clone_size: -

cdr3_nt: TGTGCCAGCAGTTACACGGATGCCGGAAACACCATATATTTT
cdr3_aa: CASSYTDAGNTIYF
v_call: TRBV6-5
j_call: TRBJ1-3
d_call: -
clone_size: once

cdr3_nt: TGTGCCAGTAGACCTAAACGGGGCGGGTCAGATACGCAGTATTTT
cdr3_aa: CASRPKRGGSDTQYF
v_call: TRBV19
j_call: TRBJ2-3
d_call: -
clone_size: -

cdr3_nt: TGTGCCAGCAGCCCCCCAAACTCCGGGACTAGCGGGGGGGCCGGTACGCAGTATTTT
cdr3_aa: CASSPPNSGTSGGAGTQYF
v_call: TRBV11-1
j_call: TRBJ2-3
d_call: TRBD2
clone_size: -

cdr3_nt: TGTGCCATCTCCGCAGCGAACCGCGCGGGTACCTTC
cdr3_aa: CAISAANRAGTF
v_call: TRBV10-3
j_call: TRBJ1-2
d_call: -
clone_size: -

cdr3_nt: TGTGCCAGCAGCTCCAACAGGGCGATGGGCAATCAGCCCCAGCATTTT
cdr3_aa: CASSSNRAMGNQPQHF
v_call: TRBV7-9
j_call: TRBJ1-5
d_call: -
clone_size: -

cdr3_nt: TGCGTCCGAGGGGGGGCCAATACTGAAGCTTTCTTT
cdr3_aa: CVRGGANTEAFF
v_call: TRBV10-2
j_call: TRBJ1-1
d_call: -
clone_size: few

cdr3_nt: TGTGCCAGCAGTGAACCCGATTTTGGCAATCAGCCCCAGCATTTT
cdr3_aa: CASSEPDFGNQPQHF
v_call: TRBV2
j_call: TRBJ1-5
d_call: -
clone_size: -

cdr3_nt: TGTGCCAGTAGTATTGCGAACTCTGGAAACACCATATATTTT
cdr3_aa: CASSIANSGNTIYF
v_call: TRBV19
j_call: TRBJ1-3
d_call: -
clone_size: -

cdr3_nt: TGCGCCAGCAGCCTTCGGACTAGCGGATCCTACAATGAGCAGTTCTTC
cdr3_aa: CASSLRTSGSYNEQFF
v_call: TRBV4-1
j_call: TRBJ2-1
d_call: TRBD2
clone_size: -

cdr3_nt: TGTGCCAGCAGTTCCATAGCTAACTATGGCTACACCTTC
cdr3_aa: CASSSIANYGYTF
v_call: TRBV28
j_call: TRBJ1-2
d_call: -
clone_size: -

cdr3_nt: TGTGCCAGCAGTCCTCTTCGGGAGACCAACCGGGCTAACTATGGCTACACCTTC
cdr3_aa: CASSPLRETNRANYGYTF
v_call: TRBV27
j_call: TRBJ1-2
d_call: -
clone_size: -

cdr3_nt: TGTGCCAGCAGTTACTCGATACAGGGGGCCGCGGAAGCTTTCTTT
cdr3_aa: CASSYSIQGAAEAFF
v_call: TRBV6-6
j_call: TRBJ1-1
d_call: TRBD1
clone_size: -

cdr3_nt: TGCGCCAGCAGACTAGCCTCGGAGGGATACAATGAGCAGTTCTTC
cdr3_aa: CASRLASEGYNEQFF
v_call: TRBV5-1
j_call: TRBJ2-1
d_call: -
clone_size: -

cdr3_nt: TGTGCCAGCATCCGACAGGCGAATAGCAATCAGCCCCAGCATTTT
cdr3_aa: CASIRQANSNQPQHF
v_call: TRBV6-1
j_call: TRBJ1-5
d_call: -
clone_size: few

cdr3_nt: TGTGCCAGCTCTCCTGGGCAGGGGCTGAATCAGCCCCAGCATTTT
cdr3_aa: CASSPGQGLNQPQHF
v_call: TRBV18
j_call: TRBJ1-5
d_call: -
clone_size: -

cdr3_nt: TGTGCCAGCAGTTTAGGGGGACAGTCTTACAATGAGCAGTTCTTC
cdr3_aa: CASSLGGQSYNEQFF
v_call: TRBV28
j_call: TRBJ2-1
d_call: TRBD1
clone_size: -

cdr3_nt: TGTGCCAGCAGTGAAAGGGGCAGGGTCGACAATCAGCCCCAGCATTTT
cdr3_aa: CASSERGRVDNQPQHF
v_call: TRBV6-1
j_call: TRBJ1-5
d_call: -
clone_size: -

cdr3_nt: TGTGCCAGCAGCGACCCTCGGACAGGGGGTCTCTATGGCTACACCTTC
cdr3_aa: CASSDPRTGGLYGYTF
v_call: TRBV21-1
j_call: TRBJ1-2
d_call: -
clone_size: once

cdr3_nt: TGTGCCAGTAGTATAGGTCGCCCAGGGGATGGCTACACCTTC
cdr3_aa: CASSIGRPGDGYTF
v_call: TRBV19
j_call: TRBJ1-2
d_call: -
clone_size: -